This entry describes one T cell receptor (beta chain). Here immunoSEQ multiplex PCR was the method, and the copy in TCRdb shows in-frame clones only, minus some. The repertoire consists of about 140,000 clones, with roughly 81% occurring once and the leading ten covering more than 8.5%. This record belongs to a study of blood T cell repertoires in COVID-19. Germline lookup yields CDR1 MNHEY and CDR2 SVGEGT. The CDR3 contains 13 residues. V lost 4 bases and J 4 bases, leaving 10 bases between the germline ends. Sequencing was done on a sample of peripheral blood. The chain combines TRBV6-2 or TRBV6-3 with TRBJ1-2; D uncertain. The receptor was isolated from a woman aged 45-60 years with active or convalescent COVID-19. CDR3 sequence reads: CASSSGSPYGYTF. In nucleotides, the CDR3 is TGTGCCAGCAGTTCTGGGAGCCCCTATGGCTACACCTTC.